Presented here are 32 T cell receptor beta chains from one specimen sequenced in a study of shared clonotypes between healthy human individuals (dated by TCRdb to 2020 to 2022). The library was obtained by the immunoSEQ multiplex PCR assay. This immuneACCESS table, as held by TCRdb, lists in-frame sequences with V and J called but not all clones. Of the missing ones, under half trace to an unresolved V gene in checked studies; the others have no known cause. The sample table contains some 2,500,000 clones; only one count was recorded for over 85% of them. The ten largest make up approximately 0.36% of the sample. Sequenced material: naive CD4+ T cells from PBMCs. This specimen's cell subset or site label, per the study, means: CD45RA+ positively selected. These receptors were collected from a man younger than 35 in good health. Some clones in this sample may be carry-over from other donors' samples.

This chain uses TRBV11-2 with TRBJ2-1; TRBD2 matches at 7 bases. The CDR3 extends over 16 amino acids. Germline V gene data show CDR1 as SGHAT and CDR2 as FQNNGV. After removal of 5 bases from V and 3 bases from J, the junction contained 10 bases not matched to a gene. CDR3: CASSLAGGRFYNEQFF. DNA for the CDR3: TGTGCCAGCAGCCTGGCCGGCGGGAGATTCTACAATGAGCAGTTCTTC.

The V call is TRBV7-3, the J call TRBJ2-1; 8 positions match TRBD2. This CDR3 is built from 17 residues. Germline lookup yields CDR1 SGHTA and CDR2 FQGTGA. Trimming took 5 bases from V and 4 from J; bases not matched to a gene: 13. As DNA, the CDR3 is TGTGCCAGCAGCGCGAGCGTGGCTAGCGGGTCGTACAATGAGCAGTTCTTC. Translating it yields CASSASVASGSYNEQFF.

The genes are TRBV9 and TRBJ2-7; 7 bases fit TRBD2. The germline gives CDR1 SGDLS, CDR2 YYNGEE. V lost 0 bases to trimming and J lost 7 bases; unmatched junction nucleotides: 13. This CDR3 has 16 amino acids. The CDR3: CASSVADGAGAWEQYF. CDR3 DNA sequence: TGTGCCAGCAGCGTAGCTGATGGGGCGGGAGCTTGGGAGCAGTACTTC.

This CDR3 is CASNTGTEGDIQYF. CDR3 nucleotide sequence: TGTGCCAGCAATACCGGGACAGAGGGAGACATTCAGTACTTC. V is TRBV28 and J is TRBJ2-4; TRBD1 matches 7 bases. The V gene end was trimmed by 7 bases and the J gene end by 8 bases; junction bases not matched to a gene: 11. Germline V gene sequence: CDR1 MDHEN, CDR2 SYDVKM. This CDR3 is 14 amino acids long. The full variable domain, with the rest looked up from reference TRBV28 and TRBJ2-4, is DVKVTQSSRYLVKRTGEKVFLECVQDMDHENMFWYRQDPGLGLRLIYFSYDVKMKEKGDIPEGYSVSREKKERFSLILESASTNQTSMYLCASNTGTEGDIQYFGAGTRLSVL.

In its sample, this clone was seen once. The genes are TRBV19 and TRBJ2-3; 13 nucleotides match TRBD2. V gave up 1 base and J gave up 3 bases; unmatched junction bases: 10. Germline lookup yields CDR1 LNHDA and CDR2 SQIVND (reference sequence). The CDR3 contains 19 residues. The CDR3 protein is CASSIARTSGSMGTDTQYF. CDR3 nucleotide sequence: TGTGCCAGTAGTATAGCCCGGACTAGCGGGAGTATGGGGACAGATACGCAGTATTTT.

In regard to this clone: One end of the junction fails to match germline, which may point to a read error. The chain employs TRBV19 and TRBJ1-5; D is unresolved. The CDR3 contains 13 residues. In germline, CDR1 is LNHDA, CDR2 SQIVND (reference sequence). The CDR3 nucleotides read TGTGCCAGTAGTACCCCCTTAAATCACCCCCAGCATTTT. This gives the protein CASSTPLNHPQHF.

This clone was detected once. The rearrangement joins TRBV30 to TRBJ2-4; no clear D. Germline loops: CDR1 GTSNPN, CDR2 SVGIG (reference sequence). The CDR3 totals 15 residues. Trimming removed 2 bases from V and 2 bases from J, with 13 bases in between. CDR3 in DNA: TGTGCCTGGAGTAAATCCCCCAGATCCAAAAACATTCAGTACTTC. This gives the protein CAWSKSPRSKNIQYF.

The chain combines TRBV19 with TRBJ2-7; TRBD1 agrees at 10 bases. The germline CDR1 and CDR2 sequences are LNHDA and SQIVND (reference sequence). There are 15 residues in the CDR3. The trim removed 3 bases at V and 5 bases at J, leaving 7 bases unmatched. The CDR3 DNA sequence: TGTGCCAGTAGTATCCGGGACAGGGGCTTCGACGAGCAGTACTTC. It codes for CASSIRDRGFDEQYF.

This clone was seen once. The CDR3 region is CASSLLGQTGYTF. In nucleotides, the CDR3 is TGTGCCAGCAGCTTACTGGGACAGACGGGCTACACCTTC. This sequence joins TRBV7-6 and TRBJ1-2; 7 bases are a match to TRBD1. The length of the CDR3 is 13 residues. Losses at the gene ends were 2 bases for V and 8 bases for J; bases not matched to a gene: 5. Germline V gene data show CDR1 as SGHVS and CDR2 as FNYEAQ.

The table lists this clone with a few counts. The chain recombines TRBV27 with TRBJ1-1; perhaps TRBD1 as D (6 bases). The V gene lost 6 bases and the J gene lost 4 bases, with 9 bases spanning the gap. In germline, CDR1 is MNHEY, CDR2 SMNVEV (reference sequence). The CDR3 runs 12 residues. The CDR3 region is CASRGRGTEAFF. The CDR3 DNA reads TGTGCCAGCAGGGGCAGGGGCACTGAAGCTTTCTTT.

Remarks on this clone: It is likely a read error, because the conserved phenylalanine at the end of the CDR3 is missing. No DNA is shown, since the ends of the CDR3 on it are uncertain; the CDR3 is the one TCRdb lists. The chain has TRBV5-5 and TRBJ1-1. The germline CDR1 and CDR2 sequences are SGHKS and YYEKEE (reference sequence). The CDR3 spans 14 amino acids, including both terminal residues. CDR3: CASSSWTGNSAQLL.

The genes are TRBV28 and TRBJ1-4; tentatively, D is TRBD1 (6 bases). V was cut by 6 bases and J by 7 bases, with 15 bases left in between. CDR3 size: 14 residues. Germline values: CDR1 MDHEN, CDR2 SYDVKM. The CDR3 is CASRPTGWVEKLFF. The CDR3 DNA reads TGTGCCAGCAGACCAACAGGGTGGGTTGAAAAACTGTTTTTT.

The V call is TRBV5-1, the J call TRBJ2-3; tentative D call: TRBD2 (5 bases). The V end lost 4 bases, the J end lost 4 bases, and 19 bases lay between the germline ends. Germline V gene data show CDR1 as SGHRS and CDR2 as YFSETQ. The CDR3 is 16 amino acids. The CDR3 is CASSRDVRDQADTQYF. The CDR3 DNA is TGCGCCAGCAGCCGGGATGTACGGGATCAAGCAGATACGCAGTATTTT.

On this clone itself: Within the sample, other DNA sequences also encode this same CDR3. The rearrangement joins TRBV5-4 to TRBJ2-2; the match to TRBD2 covers 7 bases. The germline gives CDR1 SGHNT, CDR2 YYREEE (reference sequence). The CDR3 has 14 residues. The V and J ends lost 4 bases and 1 base, in that order; junction bases with no gene match: 1. The DNA for the CDR3 is TGTGCCAGCAGCCCGGGGGGGAACACCGGGGAGCTGTTTTTT. It is translated as CASSPGGNTGELFF.

The genes are TRBV4-2 and TRBJ2-1; 9 bases match TRBD2. The V gene end was trimmed by 6 bases and the J gene end by 9 bases; junction bases not matched to a gene: 18. The CDR3 covers 17 residues. Germline loops: CDR1 LGHNA, CDR2 YNFKEQ. The CDR3 nucleotides are TGTGCCAGCAGTCTAGGCCCAGGCGGGAGGGCCATAGCTGAGCAGTTCTTC. This translates into CASSLGPGGRAIAEQFF.

This clone was counted once. The chain is built from TRBV11-2 and TRBJ2-5, with D possibly being TRBD1 or TRBD2 (5 bases each). This CDR3 spans 15 amino acids. V lost 1 base to trimming and J lost 1 base, with 10 bases between them. Germline V gene lookup returns CDR1 SGHAT and CDR2 FQNNGV. In DNA form, the CDR3 reads TGTGCCAGCAGCTTAGGGGGGTTTAGCCAAGAGACCCAGTACTTC. Its translation: CASSLGGFSQETQYF.

The chain is built from TRBV7-2 and TRBJ1-2; 12 nucleotides line up with TRBD1. The CDR3 sequence is 17 residues long. Germline values: CDR1 SGHTA, CDR2 FQGNSA. Losses at the gene ends were 5 bases for V and 5 bases for J; bases not matched to a gene: 12. The CDR3 DNA follows: TGTGCCAGCAGCCCCTTTGGGACAGGGGGCGCGGAGTATGGCTACACCTTC. It is translated as CASSPFGTGGAEYGYTF.

The CDR3 loop is CASSRQTSGSANTQYF. CDR3 DNA sequence: TGTGCCAGCAGCCGCCAGACTAGCGGGAGTGCAAATACGCAGTATTTT. This chain connects TRBV7-3 to TRBJ2-3; 12 bases line up with TRBD2. Germline V lookup: CDR1 SGHTA, CDR2 FQGTGA. Trimming removed 5 bases from V and 7 bases from J; junction bases left unmatched: 10. The CDR3 is 16 residues long. Filled out from reference TRBV7-3 and TRBJ2-3, the complete variable domain reads GAGVSQTPSNKVTEKGKYVELRCDPISGHTALYWYRQSLGQGPEFLIYFQGTGAADDSGLPNDRFFAVRPEGSVSTLKIQRTERGDSAVYLCASSRQTSGSANTQYFGPGTRLTVL.

The CDR3 loop reads CASSFGGADGDTQYF. CDR3 nucleotide sequence: TGTGCCAGCAGCTTCGGCGGGGCAGATGGAGATACGCAGTATTTT. The J gene is TRBJ2-3, the V gene TRBV7-3, with D maybe TRBD2 (6 bases). CDR1 and CDR2 (germline): SGHTA, FQGTGA. The CDR3 length is 15 residues. V lost 3 bases, J lost 5 bases, and 15 bases lay in between.

In the case of this clone: The sample contains more than one DNA sequence encoding this CDR3. This chain links TRBV19 with TRBJ2-1; D gene ambiguous. CDR1 is LNHDA, CDR2 SQIVND, per germline (reference sequence). The V end was cut by 6 bases, the J end by 4 bases, with 4 bases between. The CDR3 has 11 residues. The CDR3 loop is CASRRYNEQFF. The CDR3 region has the DNA TGTGCCAGTAGAAGATACAATGAGCAGTTCTTC.

The V gene is TRBV11-2, the J gene TRBJ2-5; tentative D call: TRBD1 (5 bases). The CDR3 has 15 amino acids. The germline CDR1 and CDR2 sequences are SGHAT and FQNNGV. V was cut by 3 bases and J by 6 bases, with 17 bases left in between. The CDR3 is CASSFGASFQQTQYF. DNA of the CDR3: TGTGCCAGCAGCTTTGGGGCAAGCTTTCAGCAGACCCAGTACTTC.

The rearrangement links TRBV7-2 to TRBJ1-1; 7 bases match TRBD1. V lost 6 bases, J lost 10 bases, and 11 bases stayed unmatched. The CDR3 sequence is 13 residues long. Germline V CDR1 and CDR2: SGHTA, FQGNSA. The CDR3 protein is CASSPTIQGGAFF. The CDR3 DNA reads as TGTGCCAGCAGTCCCACAATCCAGGGGGGAGCTTTCTTT.

This clone was observed a single time. The chain couples TRBV2 to TRBJ2-7; 8 bases map to TRBD1. Germline V lookup: CDR1 SNHLY, CDR2 FYNNEI. The ends lost 5 bases at V and 2 bases at J; junction bases unmatched: 5. This CDR3 region has 14 residues. The DNA for the CDR3 is TGTGCCAGCAGTAGCGACAGGGGACCCTACGAGCAGTACTTC. Its translation is CASSSDRGPYEQYF.

The chain joins TRBV5-1 to TRBJ1-5, with 8 bases matching TRBD1. There are 15 residues in the CDR3. The V segment lost 4 bases and the J segment 7 bases; nucleotides outside the gene matches: 10. CDR1 is SGHRS, CDR2 YFSETQ, per germline. CDR3 DNA sequence: TGCGCCAGCAGCCCCCAGGGGGCCCAGGGGCAGCCCCAGCATTTT. Residues: CASSPQGAQGQPQHF.

The rearrangement joins TRBV28 to TRBJ1-5; 8 bases map to TRBD1. Trimming removed 7 bases from V and 5 bases from J; junction bases left unmatched: 7. The germline CDR1 and CDR2 sequences are MDHEN and SYDVKM. CDR3 length: 14 residues. The CDR3 loop reads CASTAPGGYQPQHF. The CDR3 DNA reads TGTGCCAGCACCGCCCCAGGGGGCTATCAGCCCCAGCATTTT. Full variable domain (rest looked up from reference TRBV28 and TRBJ1-5): DVKVTQSSRYLVKRTGEKVFLECVQDMDHENMFWYRQDPGLGLRLIYFSYDVKMKEKGDIPEGYSVSREKKERFSLILESASTNQTSMYLCASTAPGGYQPQHFGDGTRLSIL.

V gene TRBV19 combines with J gene TRBJ2-7; D might be TRBD1 or TRBD2, each matching 5 bases. V lost 5 bases, J lost 4 bases, and 15 bases lay in between. Germline CDR1 LNHDA, CDR2 SQIVND (reference sequence). This CDR3 region has 14 residues. The CDR3 region has the DNA TGTGCCAGTAGTCTCTGGGACCGGAGGTACGAGCAGTACTTC. This encodes CASSLWDRRYEQYF. Looking up the rest from reference TRBV19 and TRBJ2-7 gives the full variable domain: DGGITQSPKYLFRKEGQNVTLSCEQNLNHDAMYWYRQDPGQGLRLIYYSQIVNDFQKGDIAEGYSVSREKKESFPLTVTSAQKNPTAFYLCASSLWDRRYEQYFGPGTRLTVT.

This rearrangement joins TRBV2 to TRBJ1-5; maybe TRBD1 (5 bases). Germline lookup yields CDR1 SNHLY and CDR2 FYNNEI. This CDR3 spans 15 amino acids. V gave up 5 bases and J gave up 0 bases, with 11 bases separating them. CDR3 DNA: TGTGCCAGCAGTTTCGACAGACCTAGCAATCAGCCCCAGCATTTT. Amino acids: CASSFDRPSNQPQHF.

The genes are TRBV6-4 and TRBJ2-1; TRBD2 matches 7 bases. V lost 2 bases, J lost 2 bases, and 6 bases stayed unmatched. The CDR3 contains 16 residues. CDR1 and CDR2 from the germline V gene are MRHNA and SNTAGT. CDR3 bases: TGTGCCAGCAGTGACGGGCGGGAGTATCCCTACAATGAGCAGTTCTTC. It encodes CASSDGREYPYNEQFF.

A single count supports this clone. The V and J genes are TRBV6-6 and TRBJ1-2, with D uncertain. The germline V and J ends were trimmed by 5 bases and 4 bases, with 11 bases remaining between them. This CDR3 has 13 residues. Germline V gene data show CDR1 as MNHNY and CDR2 as SVGAGI (reference sequence). CDR3 DNA: TGTGCCAGCAGTCCCGATTGGGGCTATGGCTACACCTTC. Translating gives CASSPDWGYGYTF.

The table lists this clone with a count of one. This rearrangement joins TRBV28 to TRBJ2-7; D is unresolved. Per the germline V gene, CDR1 is MDHEN and CDR2 is SYDVKM. Trimming pared 2 bases from V and 6 bases from J, leaving 8 bases between. The CDR3 sequence is 12 residues long. CDR3 sequence reads: CASSLAHFEQYF. The CDR3 region has the DNA TGTGCCAGCAGTTTAGCACACTTCGAGCAGTACTTC.

The chain joins TRBV7-9 to TRBJ2-1, with D maybe TRBD1 (6 bases). V was clipped by 5 bases and J by 2 bases, with 13 bases between them. Germline V gene sequence: CDR1 SEHNR, CDR2 FQNEAQ (reference sequence). The CDR3 contains 15 residues. The CDR3 reads CASSPLGGTYNEQFF. CDR3 coding DNA: TGTGCCAGCAGCCCCCTAGGGGGTACCTACAATGAGCAGTTCTTC.

The V call is TRBV9, the J call TRBJ1-4, with D tentatively TRBD1 (5 bases). Per the germline V gene, CDR1 is SGDLS and CDR2 is YYNGEE. V shed 3 bases and J shed 7 bases, with 13 bases lying between them. The CDR3 covers 14 residues. The CDR3 region has the DNA TGTGCCAGCAGCGCTGTGGGGGTCGGTGAAAAACTGTTTTTT. Translated: CASSAVGVGEKLFF.